Below, 6 T cell receptor beta chains from the same sample are listed, as sequenced in a study of blood T cell repertoires in COVID-19. Clones were sequenced by immunoSEQ multiplex PCR, and TCRdb holds only the in-frame ones, with some missing. Of about 130,000 clones in the sample, approximately 77% are singletons; the top ten hold around 20%. Sequenced material: peripheral blood. The receptors derive from a man aged 80 or over with acute or convalescent COVID-19.

As DNA, the CDR3 is TGCGCCAGCAGCTCCCGGACAGGGAGCTCCTACAATGAGCAGTTCTTC. Residues: CASSSRTGSSYNEQFF. The chain joins TRBV5-1 to TRBJ2-1; 8 bases are a match to TRBD1. The ends lost 3 bases at V and 0 bases at J; junction bases unmatched: 5. CDR1 is SGHRS, CDR2 YFSETQ, per germline. This CDR3 spans 16 amino acids. Variable domain in full (rest from reference TRBV5-1 and TRBJ2-1): KAGVTQTPRYLIKTRGQQVTLSCSPISGHRSVSWYQQTPGQGLQFLFEYFSETQRNKGNFPGRFSGRQFSNSRSEMNVSTLELGDSALYLCASSSRTGSSYNEQFFGPGTRLTVL.

The rearrangement uses TRBV19 and TRBJ1-1; perhaps TRBD1 as D (6 bases). Germline CDR1 reads LNHDA; CDR2 reads SQIVND (reference sequence). V was trimmed by 4 bases and J by 3 bases, leaving 15 bases between them. This CDR3 comprises 15 residues. CDR3 DNA: TGTGCCAGTAGTAAAGGCGGGGGCGCTTACACTGAAGCTTTCTTT. As protein: CASSKGGGAYTEAFF.

The chain has TRBV7-2 and TRBJ1-1; TRBD1 might be the D (6 bases). V was cut by 6 bases and J by 3 bases, with 14 bases left in between. CDR3 length: 14 residues. Per germline, CDR1 SGHTA and CDR2 FQGNSA. In DNA, the CDR3 is TGTGCCAGCAGACGGGACAAAACTTACACTGAAGCTTTCTTT. Residues: CASRRDKTYTEAFF.

The chain links TRBV4-2 to TRBJ2-7; 11 bases are a match to TRBD1. Germline CDR1 reads LGHNA; CDR2 reads YNFKEQ. The CDR3 is made up of 16 amino acids. Trimming at V came to 3 bases and at J to 3 bases, leaving 7 bases not matched to a gene. Written as DNA, the CDR3 is TGTGCCAGCAGCCAGCCTGTCGGGACAGGGGGCTACGAGCAGTACTTC. Amino acid sequence: CASSQPVGTGGYEQYF.

The V call is TRBV19, the J call TRBJ1-5, with D possibly matching TRBD1 (5 bases). V lost 3 bases, J lost 1 base, and 10 bases lay in between. CDR1 is LNHDA, CDR2 SQIVND, per germline (reference sequence). The CDR3 consists of 15 residues. For the CDR3, the DNA is TGTGCCAGTAGTATTCGGCGGGACAGCAATCAGCCCCAGCATTTT. Encoded protein: CASSIRRDSNQPQHF.

V and J are TRBV27 and TRBJ1-5, with TRBD1 matching over 8 bases. Germline CDR1 and CDR2: MNHEY and SMNVEV (reference sequence). Unmatched junction bases numbered 6, after V lost 2 bases and J lost 6 bases. This CDR3 is 15 amino acids long. CDR3 nucleotide sequence: TGTGCCAGCAGTTTAAGGACAGGGTGGAGTCAGCCCCAGCATTTT. This encodes CASSLRTGWSQPQHF.